The text below deals with one TCR beta chain. Germline V gene sequence: CDR1 LGHNA, CDR2 YSLEER. The CDR3 covers 12 residues. V dropped 6 bases and J dropped 6 bases, with 9 bases sitting between them. This entry is derived from a study of blood T cell repertoires in COVID-19. Study-wide background: Samples came from the United States, Italy and Spain, spanning acute and convalescent COVID-19.

Sequencing was performed with immunoSEQ multiplex PCR; in TCRdb, only in-frame clones are kept and a portion is missing. The sample contains about 190,000 clones, roughly 90% of which appear only once. Sequencing was performed on peripheral blood. The rearrangement links TRBV4-3 to TRBJ2-1, with a possible D match to TRBD1 (6 bases). The origin of this receptor is a man in his forties or fifties with acute or convalescent COVID-19. CDR3 loop: CASSKGVNEQFF. The CDR3 DNA reads TGCGCCAGCAGTAAGGGGGTCAATGAGCAGTTCTTC.